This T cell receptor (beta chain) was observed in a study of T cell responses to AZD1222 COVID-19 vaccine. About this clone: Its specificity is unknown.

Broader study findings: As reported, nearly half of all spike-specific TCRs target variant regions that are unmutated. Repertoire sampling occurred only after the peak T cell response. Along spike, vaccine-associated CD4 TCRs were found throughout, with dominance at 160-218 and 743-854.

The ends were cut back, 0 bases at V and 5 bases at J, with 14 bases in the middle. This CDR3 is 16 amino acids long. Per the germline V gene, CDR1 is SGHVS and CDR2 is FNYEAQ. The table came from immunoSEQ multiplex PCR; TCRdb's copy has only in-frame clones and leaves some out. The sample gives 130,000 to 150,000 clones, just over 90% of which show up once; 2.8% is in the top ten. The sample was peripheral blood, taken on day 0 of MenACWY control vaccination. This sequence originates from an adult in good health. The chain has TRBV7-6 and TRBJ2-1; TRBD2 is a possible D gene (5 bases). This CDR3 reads CASSLATRAADNEQFF. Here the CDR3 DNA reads TGTGCCAGCAGCTTAGCCACCAGAGCGGCGGACAATGAGCAGTTCTTC.